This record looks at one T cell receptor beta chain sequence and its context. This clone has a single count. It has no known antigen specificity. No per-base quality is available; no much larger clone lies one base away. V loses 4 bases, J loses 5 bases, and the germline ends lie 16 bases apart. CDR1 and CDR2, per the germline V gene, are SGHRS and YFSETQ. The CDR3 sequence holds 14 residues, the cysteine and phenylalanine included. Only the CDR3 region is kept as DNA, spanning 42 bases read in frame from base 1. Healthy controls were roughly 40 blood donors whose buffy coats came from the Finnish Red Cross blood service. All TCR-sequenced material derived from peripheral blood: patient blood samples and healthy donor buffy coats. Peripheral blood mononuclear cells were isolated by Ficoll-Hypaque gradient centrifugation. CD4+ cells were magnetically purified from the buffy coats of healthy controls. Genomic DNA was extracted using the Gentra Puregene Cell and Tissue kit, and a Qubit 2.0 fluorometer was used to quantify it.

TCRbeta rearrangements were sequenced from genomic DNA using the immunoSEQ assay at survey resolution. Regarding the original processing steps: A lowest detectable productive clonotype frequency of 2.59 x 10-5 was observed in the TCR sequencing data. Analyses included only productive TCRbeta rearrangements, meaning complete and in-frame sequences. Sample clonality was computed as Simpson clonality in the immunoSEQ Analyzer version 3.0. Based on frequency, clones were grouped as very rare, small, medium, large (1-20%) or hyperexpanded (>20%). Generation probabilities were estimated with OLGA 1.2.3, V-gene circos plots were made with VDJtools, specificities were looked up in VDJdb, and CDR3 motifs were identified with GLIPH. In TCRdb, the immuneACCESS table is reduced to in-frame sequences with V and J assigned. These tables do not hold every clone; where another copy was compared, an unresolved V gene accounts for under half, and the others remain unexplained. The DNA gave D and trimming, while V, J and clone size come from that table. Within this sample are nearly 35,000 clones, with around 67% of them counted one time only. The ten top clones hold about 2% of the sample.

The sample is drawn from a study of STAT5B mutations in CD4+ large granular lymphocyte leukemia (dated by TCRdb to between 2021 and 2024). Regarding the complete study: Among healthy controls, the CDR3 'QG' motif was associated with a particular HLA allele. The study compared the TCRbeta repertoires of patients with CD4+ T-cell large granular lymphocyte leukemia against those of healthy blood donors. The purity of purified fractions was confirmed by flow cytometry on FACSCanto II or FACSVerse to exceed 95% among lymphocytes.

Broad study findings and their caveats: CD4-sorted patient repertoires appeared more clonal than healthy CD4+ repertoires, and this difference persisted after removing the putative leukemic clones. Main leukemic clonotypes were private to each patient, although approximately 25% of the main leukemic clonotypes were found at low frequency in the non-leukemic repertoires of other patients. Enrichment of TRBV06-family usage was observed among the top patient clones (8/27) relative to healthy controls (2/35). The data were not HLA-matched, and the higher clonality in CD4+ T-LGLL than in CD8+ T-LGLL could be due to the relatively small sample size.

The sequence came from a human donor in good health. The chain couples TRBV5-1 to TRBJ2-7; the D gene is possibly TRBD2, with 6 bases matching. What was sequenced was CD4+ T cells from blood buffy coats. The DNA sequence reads TGCGCCAGCAGCAATGGAGGGGTAGAGGACGAGCAGTACTTC. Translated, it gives CASSNGGVEDEQYF. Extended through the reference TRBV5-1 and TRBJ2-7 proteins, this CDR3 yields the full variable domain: KAGVTQTPRYLIKTRGQQVTLSCSPISGHRSVSWYQQTPGQGLQFLFEYFSETQRNKGNFPGRFSGRQFSNSRSEMNVSTLELGDSALYLCASSNGGVEDEQYFGPGTRLTVT.